Following are 14 T cell receptor beta chains from one sample sequenced in a study of post-analysis software for immune sequencing data. No antigen has been identified for these receptors. General study points: The five TRBV segments detected at higher frequency in patients than in controls included TRBV5-6, TRBV5-1 and TRBV20-1.

The library was made from cDNA and included unique molecular identifiers. TCRdb re-analysed the PCR reads in MiXCR, keeping a single row per CDR3 protein. The table has roughly 400,000 distinct CDR3 sequences, less than 40% seen once. Sample: blood. These TCRs come from a girl aged 2-15 years with multiple sclerosis.

This chain joins TRBV12-3 or TRBV12-4 and TRBJ1-1; D remains unclear. Trimming took 7 bases from V and 8 from J, leaving 11 bases between them. The CDR3 loop spans 11 amino acids. CDR3 DNA: TGTGCCAGCAACCCAGGCCGGGAAGCTTTCTTT. Its translation: CASNPGREAFF.

This clonotype was observed many times. This sequence joins TRBV6-5 and TRBJ2-5, with D perhaps TRBD1 or TRBD2 (5 bases each). V was cut by 4 bases and J by 11 bases, with 14 bases left in between. CDR3 length: 12 residues. From germline, CDR1 is MNHEY and CDR2 SVGAGI. CDR3: CASSLRGGEQYF. CDR3 DNA: TGTGCCAGCAGTTTACGGGGCGGTGAGCAGTACTTC.

Remarks on this clonotype: One end of the junction does not line up with germline, which may come from a read error. This chain joins TRBV6-6 and TRBJ2-1; 8 bases are shared with TRBD2. The CDR3 has 16 residues. Germline V gene sequence: CDR1 MNHNY, CDR2 SVGAGI (reference sequence). The CDR3 spells CASSPSGRGGYNGQFF. CDR3 DNA sequence: TGTGCCAGCAGTCCATCCGGCCGGGGGGGGTACAATGGGCAGTTCTTC.

The CDR3 DNA reads TGCGCCAGCAGCTCGGAACCTTTAGCGGGTCCTAGCACAGATACGCAGTATTTT. Its protein product is CASSSEPLAGPSTDTQYF. This chain connects TRBV5-1 to TRBJ2-3, with TRBD2 matching over 7 bases. V shed 3 bases and J 0 bases; nucleotides not matched to a gene: 13. The germline V gene has CDR1 SGHRS and CDR2 YFSETQ. The CDR3 consists of 18 residues. The whole variable domain, remainder taken from reference TRBV5-1 and TRBJ2-3, is KAGVTQTPRYLIKTRGQQVTLSCSPISGHRSVSWYQQTPGQGLQFLFEYFSETQRNKGNFPGRFSGRQFSNSRSEMNVSTLELGDSALYLCASSSEPLAGPSTDTQYFGPGTRLTVL.

The CDR3 reads CASSSGTGSSYEQYF. In DNA, the CDR3 is TGTGCCAGCAGTTCCGGGACAGGGAGCTCCTACGAGCAGTACTTC. The gene calls are TRBV28 and TRBJ2-7; TRBD1 aligns across 9 bases. With 4 bases clipped from V and 0 bases from J, the junction kept 4 bases outside the gene matches. The CDR3 has 15 amino acids. Germline assignment: CDR1 MDHEN and CDR2 SYDVKM.

This rearrangement joins TRBV6-5 to TRBJ2-1; 12 bases agree with TRBD2. CDR1 is MNHEY, CDR2 SVGAGI, per germline. Losses at the gene ends were 0 bases for V and 0 bases for J; bases not matched to a gene: 6. The length of the CDR3 is 19 residues. The CDR3 DNA reads TGTGCCAGCAGTTACTCGCTAGCGGGGGGGCATAGCTCCTACAATGAGCAGTTCTTC. Translation gives CASSYSLAGGHSSYNEQFF.

This clonotype was detected only a few times. This sequence joins TRBV6-6 and TRBJ2-7; TRBD1 aligns across 11 bases. Trimming cost V 6 bases and J 0 bases; bases outside gene matches: 4. Germline V gene lookup returns CDR1 MNHNY and CDR2 SVGAGI (reference sequence). CDR3 length: 15 amino acids. In DNA form, the CDR3 reads TGTGCCAGCAGATCCGGGACAGGGGGCTCCTACGAGCAGTACTTC. This codes for CASRSGTGGSYEQYF.

This chain connects TRBV9 to TRBJ2-7, with 8 nucleotides matching TRBD1. V shed 0 bases, J shed 1 base, and the junction held 3 bases outside the gene matches. The CDR3 extends over 15 amino acids. Germline values: CDR1 SGDLS, CDR2 YYNGEE. This chain's CDR3 is CASSVGQGTSYEQYF. The CDR3, as DNA: TGTGCCAGCAGCGTAGGACAGGGGACTTCCTACGAGCAGTACTTC.

The gene calls are TRBV6-6 and TRBJ2-7; no clear D. This CDR3 is 16 amino acids long. Trimming stripped 2 bases from V and 1 base from J, with 15 bases between. Germline CDR1 reads MNHNY; CDR2 reads SVGAGI (reference sequence). For the CDR3, the DNA is TGTGCCAGCAGTTACGATCCCAGCGCCATATCCTACGAGCAGTACTTC. Translation gives CASSYDPSAISYEQYF.

This chain joins TRBV20-1 and TRBJ1-2, with D possibly TRBD1 on 5 matching bases. The V gene's germline CDR1 is DFQATT and CDR2 SNEGSKA (reference sequence). V was trimmed by 4 bases and J by 6 bases, leaving 12 bases between them. The CDR3 has 12 amino acids. The CDR3: CSAIGTTNGYTF. The DNA of the CDR3 is TGCAGTGCTATCGGGACGACGAATGGCTACACCTTC.

The rearrangement uses TRBV5-1 and TRBJ2-1; 11 nucleotides align to TRBD2. Germline loops: CDR1 SGHRS, CDR2 YFSETQ. After removal of 4 bases from V and 8 bases from J, the junction contained 8 bases not matched to a gene. The CDR3 totals 15 residues. For the CDR3, the DNA is TGCGCCAGCAGCCCGACTAGCGGGAACCCCGATGAGCAGTTCTTC. Translation: CASSPTSGNPDEQFF.

The chain couples TRBV5-1 to TRBJ1-2; possibly TRBD1 for D (6 bases). CDR3 length: 13 amino acids. Trimming pared 1 base from V and 8 bases from J, leaving 12 bases between. Germline values: CDR1 SGHRS, CDR2 YFSETQ. In DNA, the CDR3 is TGCGCCAGCAGCTTGAGGGACAATCACGGCTACACCTTC. This gives the protein CASSLRDNHGYTF.

The rearrangement links TRBV29-1 to TRBJ2-7; D is undetermined. This CDR3 spans 13 amino acids. Germline assignment: CDR1 SQVTM and CDR2 ANQGSEA. The V end was cut by 7 bases, the J end by 1 base, with 14 bases between. CDR3 protein: CSALSEKSYEQYF. CDR3 sequence (DNA): TGCAGCGCCCTTTCGGAGAAATCCTACGAGCAGTACTTC.

The chain couples TRBV21-1 to TRBJ2-1; the D call in the table, TRBD2, was not verified against the DNA. TRBV21-1 is annotated as a pseudogene. The CDR3 is 17 residues long. CDR3 nucleotide sequence: TGTGCCAGCAGGGGGGTTAGCGGGATAGGGCCCTACAATGAGCAGTTCTTC. This codes for CASRGVSGIGPYNEQFF.